This entry is about one T cell receptor beta chain. Its cognate antigen is unknown. The record originates from a study of spatial heterogeneity in lung cancer. Looking at the study overall: The average count in raw reads for each unique TCR and UMI combination exceeded nine appearances. Study findings and constraints: Ubiquitous expanded tumor TCRs were observed in blood more at resection than follow-up.

The CDR3 has 15 residues. CDR1 and CDR2 from the germline V gene are SQVTM and ANQGSEA. The V segment lost 4 bases and the J segment 5 bases; nucleotides outside the gene matches: 11. The time point denotes: blood at routine non-recurrence follow-up after resection. All TCR cDNA molecules were individually tagged with a unique molecular identifier. TCRdb redid the calling of the 5' RACE reads with MiXCR, one entry per CDR3 protein. The data hold tens of thousands of distinct CDR3 sequences, with roughly a fifth observed a single time. This receptor was obtained from a male donor with early-stage non-small cell lung cancer. The specimen comprised PBMCs, sampled at follow-up. V is TRBV29-1 and J is TRBJ2-1, with TRBD2 matching over 7 bases. The CDR3 DNA reads as TGCAGCGTTGGGCTCGAGCGGGGAATAAACAATGAGCAGTTCTTC. Encoded protein: CSVGLERGINNEQFF.